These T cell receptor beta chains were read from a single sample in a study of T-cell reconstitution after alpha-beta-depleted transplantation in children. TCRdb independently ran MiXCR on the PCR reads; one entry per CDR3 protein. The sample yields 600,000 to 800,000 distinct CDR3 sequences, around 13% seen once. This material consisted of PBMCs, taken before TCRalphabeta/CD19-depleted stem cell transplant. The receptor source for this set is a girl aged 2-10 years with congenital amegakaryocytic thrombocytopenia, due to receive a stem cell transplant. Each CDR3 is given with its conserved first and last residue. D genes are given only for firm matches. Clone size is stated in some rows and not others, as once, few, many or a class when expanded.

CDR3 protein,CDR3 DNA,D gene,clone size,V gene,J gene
CSAVQWTADNYGYTF,TGCAGTGCTGTACAATGGACAGCAGATAACTATGGCTACACCTTC,.,many,TRBV20-1,TRBJ1-2
CASWEGRNTEAFF,TGCGCCAGCTGGGAGGGGAGGAACACTGAAGCTTTCTTT,.,many,TRBV5-1,TRBJ1-1
CASTPDGGTEAFF,TGTGCCAGCACACCAGACGGGGGCACTGAAGCTTTCTTT,.,.,TRBV19,TRBJ1-1
CASSLAPVDSPLHF,TGTGCCAGCAGCTTAGCTCCGGTTGATTCACCCCTCCACTTT,.,many,TRBV7-8,TRBJ1-6
CASSLAVHNSPLHF,TGTGCCAGCAGCCTGGCTGTACATAATTCACCCCTCCACTTT,.,many,TRBV12-3/TRBV12-4,TRBJ1-6
CASSHDTSGELFF,TGCGCCAGCAGCCACGACACCTCCGGGGAGCTGTTTTTT,.,many,TRBV5-1,TRBJ2-2
CASSGDSYNEQFF,TGTGCCAGCAGTGGCGACAGCTACAATGAGCAGTTCTTC,.,many,TRBV6-1,TRBJ2-1
CASSYGTRINEQFF,TGTGCCAGCAGTTACGGGACTAGAATCAATGAGCAGTTCTTC,TRBD2,many,TRBV6-2/TRBV6-3,TRBJ2-1
CASTHPSVGEQYF,TGTGCCAGCACCCACCCCTCGGTGGGAGAGCAGTACTTC,.,.,TRBV27,TRBJ2-7
CSAEGLEEETQYF,TGCAGTGCTGAGGGACTTGAGGAAGAGACCCAGTACTTC,.,many,TRBV20-1,TRBJ2-5
CASSTPSLGETQYF,TGTGCCAGCAGTACTCCTAGCCTCGGAGAGACCCAGTACTTC,.,many,TRBV12-3/TRBV12-4,TRBJ2-5
CSARGGTNFETQYF,TGCAGTGCTAGGGGGGGGACAAACTTTGAGACCCAGTACTTC,.,.,TRBV20-1,TRBJ2-5
CASSKHSGTGLDQPQHF,TGTGCCAGCAGCAAACATTCCGGGACAGGGTTGGATCAGCCCCAGCATTTT,TRBD1,few,TRBV6-5,TRBJ1-5
CSSRAALAESTDTQYF,TGCAGTTCTAGGGCCGCTTTAGCGGAAAGCACAGATACGCAGTATTTT,.,many,TRBV29-1,TRBJ2-3
CASSLIGLAEPDTQYF,TGCGCCAGCAGCTTGATTGGCCTAGCGGAACCAGATACGCAGTATTTT,TRBD2,few,TRBV5-1,TRBJ2-3
CAISETSEVEQYF,TGTGCCATCAGTGAAACTAGCGAGGTCGAGCAGTACTTC,TRBD2,many,TRBV10-3,TRBJ2-7
CASSPTSLGEQYF,TGTGCCAGCAGCCCGACTAGTTTGGGCGAGCAGTACTTC,.,many,TRBV7-8,TRBJ2-7
CASSLHSDTQYF,TGTGCCAGCAGCCTCCATTCGGATACGCAGTATTTT,.,many,TRBV3-1,TRBJ2-3
CASSLSRTVHSYGYTF,TGCGCCAGCAGCTTGAGTCGGACAGTCCATTCCTATGGCTACACCTTC,.,few,TRBV5-1,TRBJ1-2
CASRLGGGAGGRTDTQYF,TGCGCCAGCCGCCTAGGAGGAGGGGCTGGAGGGCGCACAGATACGCAGTATTTT,.,few,TRBV5-1,TRBJ2-3
CASSSGQGVSGNTIYF,TGCGCCAGCAGCTCCGGACAGGGGGTTTCTGGAAACACCATATATTTT,TRBD1,many,TRBV5-1,TRBJ1-3
CASSFSGLNTGELFF,TGCGCCAGCAGCTTCTCGGGGTTAAACACCGGGGAGCTGTTTTTT,.,.,TRBV5-1,TRBJ2-2
CSARVGFLGYGYTF,TGCAGTGCTAGAGTAGGGTTCCTGGGCTATGGCTACACCTTC,.,many,TRBV20-1,TRBJ1-2
CASSLFPGGVYEQYF,TGTGCCAGCAGTTTATTTCCGGGTGGGGTCTACGAGCAGTACTTC,.,few,TRBV27,TRBJ2-7
CSAGWDPGGDTQYF,TGCAGTGCGGGTTGGGACCCCGGAGGGGATACGCAGTATTTT,.,many,TRBV20-1,TRBJ2-3
CASSLRAEYSGYEQYF,TGTGCCAGCAGCTTACGAGCCGAATACTCGGGTTACGAGCAGTACTTC,.,.,TRBV7-9,TRBJ2-7
CSATIGRGSYNEQFF,TGCAGTGCCACCATTGGGAGGGGATCTTACAATGAGCAGTTCTTC,TRBD2,few,TRBV20-1,TRBJ2-1
CASSLGDSSNTEAFF,TGCGCCAGCAGCTTGGGGGACAGCTCGAACACTGAAGCTTTCTTT,TRBD1,many,TRBV5-1,TRBJ1-1
CASSLVMDRDYSYEQYF,TGTGCCAGCAGCTTAGTAATGGACAGGGATTATTCCTACGAGCAGTACTTC,TRBD1,.,TRBV7-9,TRBJ2-7
CASSPDGTPPRELFF,TGTGCCAGCAGTCCTGACGGCACCCCCCCGAGGGAGCTGTTTTTT,.,.,TRBV6-2/TRBV6-3,TRBJ2-2
CASSLTPAPSSGNTIYF,TGTGCCAGCAGTCTAACGCCAGCTCCGAGCTCTGGAAACACCATATATTTT,.,many,TRBV12-3/TRBV12-4,TRBJ1-3
CATSRDGVASGRANSYEQYF,TGTGCCACCAGCAGAGATGGAGTAGCTAGCGGGAGGGCCAACTCCTACGAGCAGTACTTC,TRBD2,.,TRBV15,TRBJ2-7
CASSPVYEAKNIQYF,TGCGCCAGCAGCCCTGTATACGAAGCCAAAAACATTCAGTACTTC,.,few,TRBV5-1,TRBJ2-4
CASIPRDQRTYEQYF,TGTGCCAGCATTCCCCGGGACCAAAGAACCTACGAGCAGTACTTC,.,few,TRBV28,TRBJ2-7
CASSDNKFAETQYF,TGTGCCAGCAGCGATAACAAGTTTGCTGAGACCCAGTACTTC,.,many,TRBV5-6,TRBJ2-5
CASSLAGLLQETQYF,TGCGCCAGCAGCTTAGCCGGACTTCTCCAAGAGACCCAGTACTTC,.,many,TRBV5-1,TRBJ2-5
CASSRQTTDNNIQYF,TGCGCCAGCAGCCGACAGACAACGGACAATAACATTCAGTACTTC,.,.,TRBV5-1,TRBJ2-4
CASSLDRANQPQHF,TGTGCCAGCAGCTTGGACAGGGCGAATCAGCCCCAGCATTTT,.,.,TRBV5-4,TRBJ1-5
CASSFGLAGGIGNEQFF,TGCGCCAGCAGCTTTGGACTAGCGGGAGGGATTGGGAATGAGCAGTTCTTC,TRBD2,many,TRBV5-1,TRBJ2-1
CASSLDSPVSYEQYF,TGCGCCAGCAGCTTGGATTCCCCCGTTTCCTACGAGCAGTACTTC,.,.,TRBV5-1,TRBJ2-7
CASSPVTAARETQYF,TGTGCCAGCTCACCAGTTACAGCGGCCAGGGAGACCCAGTACTTC,.,many,TRBV18,TRBJ2-5
CASGQEPGLVLETQYF,TGCGCCAGCGGACAGGAACCGGGACTAGTTTTAGAGACCCAGTACTTC,.,many,TRBV5-1,TRBJ2-5
CASSSRSGLQYEQYF,TGTGCCAGCAGTTCGCGTAGCGGACTACAGTACGAGCAGTACTTC,.,few,TRBV28,TRBJ2-7
CASRRDPGGTEAFF,TGTGCCAGCCGCCGGGACCCTGGAGGGACTGAAGCTTTCTTT,.,.,TRBV7-3,TRBJ1-1